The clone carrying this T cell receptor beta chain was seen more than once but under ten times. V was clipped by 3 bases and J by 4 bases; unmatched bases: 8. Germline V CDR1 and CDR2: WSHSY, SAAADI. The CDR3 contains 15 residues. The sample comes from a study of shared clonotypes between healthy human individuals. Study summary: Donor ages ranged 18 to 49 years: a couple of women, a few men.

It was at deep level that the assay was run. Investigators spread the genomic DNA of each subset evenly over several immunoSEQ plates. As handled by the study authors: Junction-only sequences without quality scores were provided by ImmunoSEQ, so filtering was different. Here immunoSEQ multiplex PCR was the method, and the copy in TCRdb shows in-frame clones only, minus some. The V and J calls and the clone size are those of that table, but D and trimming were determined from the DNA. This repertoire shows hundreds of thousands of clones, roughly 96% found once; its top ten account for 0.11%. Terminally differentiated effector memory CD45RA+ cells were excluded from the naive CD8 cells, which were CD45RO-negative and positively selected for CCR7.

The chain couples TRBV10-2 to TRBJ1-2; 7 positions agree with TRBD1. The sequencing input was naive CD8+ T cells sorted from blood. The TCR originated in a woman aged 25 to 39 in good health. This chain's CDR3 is CASSEYGQDFYGYTF. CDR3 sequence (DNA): TGCGCCAGCAGTGAATATGGACAGGACTTCTATGGCTACACCTTC.